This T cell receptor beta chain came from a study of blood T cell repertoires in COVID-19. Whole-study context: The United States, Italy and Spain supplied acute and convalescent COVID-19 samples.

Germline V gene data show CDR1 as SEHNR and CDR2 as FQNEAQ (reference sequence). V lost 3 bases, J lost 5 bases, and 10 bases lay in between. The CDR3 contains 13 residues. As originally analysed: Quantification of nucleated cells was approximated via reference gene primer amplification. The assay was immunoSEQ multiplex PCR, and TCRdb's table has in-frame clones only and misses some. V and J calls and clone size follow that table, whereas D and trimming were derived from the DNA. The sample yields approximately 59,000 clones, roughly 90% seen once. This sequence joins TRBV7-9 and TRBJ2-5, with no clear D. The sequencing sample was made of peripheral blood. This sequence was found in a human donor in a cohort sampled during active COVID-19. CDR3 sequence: CASSLEATETQYF. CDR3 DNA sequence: TGTGCCAGCAGCTTGGAAGCGACGGAGACCCAGTACTTC. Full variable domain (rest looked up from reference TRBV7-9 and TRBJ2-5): DTGVSQNPRHKITKRGQNVTFRCDPISEHNRLYWYRQTLGQGPEFLTYFQNEAQLEKSRLLSDRFSAERPKGSFSTLEIQRTEQGDSAMYLCASSLEATETQYFGPGTRLLVL.